One sample yielded the 30 T cell receptor beta chains listed below, sequenced in a study of T cells after yellow fever vaccination. TCRdb passed the 5' RACE reads through MiXCR, listing each CDR3 protein once. The table lists roughly 300,000 distinct CDR3 sequences, around 6.8% of them singletons. The sequencing used PBMCs, collected around 45 days after the first yellow fever vaccination. The receptors were gathered from a man aged 18 to 30 who received the YFV17D yellow fever vaccine.

This clonotype was picked up a small number of times. The rearrangement joins TRBV5-4 to TRBJ1-2; 7 bases map to TRBD1. V lost 4 bases, J lost 4 bases, and 7 bases stayed unmatched. The germline CDR1 and CDR2 sequences are SGHNT and YYREEE (reference sequence). There are 14 residues in the CDR3. CDR3 nucleotides: TGTGCCAGCAGCGCGGGACAGACGAGCTATGGCTACACCTTC. It codes for CASSAGQTSYGYTF.

V and J are TRBV20-1 and TRBJ2-1; 8 nucleotides match TRBD1. Germline V gene sequence: CDR1 DFQATT, CDR2 SNEGSKA (reference sequence). The CDR3 consists of 13 residues. Trimming took 6 bases from V and 3 from J; bases not matched to a gene: 4. The CDR3 here is CSAIGQGYNEQFF. CDR3 in DNA: TGCAGTGCAATAGGACAGGGCTACAATGAGCAGTTCTTC.

This clonotype showed up just a few times. The V and J genes are TRBV6-2 or TRBV6-3 and TRBJ2-1; 10 positions match TRBD2. The CDR3 spans 13 residues. J was trimmed by 10 bases and V by 6 bases; bases with no gene match: 6. Germline V gene sequence: CDR1 MNHEY, CDR2 SVGEGT. The CDR3 DNA sequence: TGTGCCAGCAGCCCACTAGCGGGGAGGGAGCAGTTCTTC. Protein product: CASSPLAGREQFF.

In this sample, this clonotype turned up a few times. The chain is built from TRBV2 and TRBJ2-1; D is unresolved. The germline V gene encodes CDR1 SNHLY and CDR2 FYNNEI. Trimming stripped 7 bases from V and 4 bases from J, with 8 bases between. CDR3 length equals 12 residues. The CDR3 protein is CASMNRYNEQFF. CDR3 DNA: TGTGCCAGCATGAACAGATACAATGAGCAGTTCTTC.

This clonotype came up many times. V is TRBV4-2 and J is TRBJ2-1; 8 nucleotides line up with TRBD2. Looked up from germline, CDR1 is LGHNA and CDR2 is YNFKEQ. CDR3 length equals 15 residues. V shed 3 bases, J shed 5 bases, and the junction held 6 bases outside the gene matches. Here the CDR3 reads CASSQEGTRNNEQFF. CDR3 in DNA: TGTGCCAGCAGCCAGGAGGGGACTAGGAACAATGAGCAGTTCTTC.

This clonotype was seen only a few times. The J gene is TRBJ1-2, the V gene TRBV19; D not certain. V was shortened by 4 bases and J by 4 bases, with 7 bases between the two germline ends. CDR3 length: 12 residues. The germline gives CDR1 LNHDA, CDR2 SQIVND (reference sequence). CDR3 residues: CASSNSPYGYTF. Written as DNA, the CDR3 is TGTGCCAGTAGTAACAGTCCCTATGGCTACACCTTC.

This clonotype was picked up many times. V gene TRBV5-1 combines with J gene TRBJ1-4; D gene unclear. Trimming stripped 8 bases from V and 3 bases from J, with 14 bases between. The length of the CDR3 is 14 residues. CDR1 and CDR2 from the germline V gene are SGHRS and YFSETQ. The CDR3 here is CASNIGNPNEKLFF. The DNA of the CDR3 is TGCGCCAGTAACATTGGTAACCCTAATGAAAAACTGTTTTTT.

This clonotype was detected a few times. The chain employs TRBV7-2 and TRBJ2-5; the D gene is possibly TRBD1 (5 bases). Trimming shortened V by 2 bases and J by 2 bases, and 18 bases separated the two germline ends. Germline V gives CDR1 SGHTA, CDR2 FQGNSA. The CDR3 sequence is 17 residues long. The CDR3 here is CASSLFGRASYQETQYF. Here the CDR3 DNA reads TGTGCCAGCAGCTTATTCGGCAGGGCGTCCTATCAAGAGACCCAGTACTTC.

This clonotype was seen ten or more times. The chain combines TRBV7-8 with TRBJ1-4; D not resolved. V was trimmed by 3 bases and J by 0 bases, leaving 11 bases between them. This CDR3 has 16 amino acids. The germline CDR1 and CDR2 sequences are SGHVS and FQNEAQ. The CDR3 DNA reads as TGTGCCAGCAGCTTTCTACGACGGGCAACTAATGAAAAACTGTTTTTT. Residues: CASSFLRRATNEKLFF.

The genes are TRBV30 and TRBJ2-6, with TRBD1 identical over 10 bases. V shed 7 bases and J 2 bases; nucleotides not matched to a gene: 5. The CDR3 length is 15 residues. Germline lookup yields CDR1 GTSNPN and CDR2 SVGIG (reference sequence). Here the CDR3 reads CASATGGAGANVLTF. Here the CDR3 DNA reads TGTGCCTCCGCGACAGGGGGCGCTGGGGCCAACGTCCTGACTTTC.

This chain connects TRBV21-1 to TRBJ2-7. TRBV21-1 is marked as a pseudogene. The CDR3 covers 16 residues. DNA for the CDR3: TGTGCCAGCAGCAAAGAAGGAAGGAGAAGCTCCTACGAGCAGTACGTC. This gives the protein CASSKEGRRSSYEQYV.

This clonotype has a handful of counts. The CDR3 protein is CASSPERGSEQFF. The CDR3 bases are TGTGCCAGCAGCCCCGAGAGGGGCAGTGAGCAGTTCTTC. The chain carries TRBV7-3 and TRBJ2-1, with D tentatively TRBD1 or TRBD2 (5 bases each). Germline values: CDR1 SGHTA, CDR2 FQGTGA. CDR3 length: 13 residues. Between the trimmed V and J ends, which lost 5 bases and 9 bases, there was a span of 14 bases.

Ten or more counts support this clonotype. The V call is TRBV2, the J call TRBJ2-1; D is ambiguous. Germline lookup yields CDR1 SNHLY and CDR2 FYNNEI. The V end lost 7 bases, the J end lost 4 bases, and 17 bases lay between the germline ends. The CDR3 runs to 15 residues. CDR3 DNA sequence: TGTGCCAGCACCCCGTTTAAAGGAACGTACAATGAGCAGTTCTTC. Translation: CASTPFKGTYNEQFF. Full variable domain (rest looked up from reference TRBV2 and TRBJ2-1): EPEVTQTPSHQVTQMGQEVILRCVPISNHLYFYWYRQILGQKVEFLVSFYNNEISEKSEIFDDQFSVERPDGSNFTLKIRSTKLEDSAMYFCASTPFKGTYNEQFFGPGTRLTVL.

A few counts support this clonotype. The chain carries TRBV29-1 and TRBJ2-3; D might be TRBD1 (6 bases). CDR1 and CDR2 from the germline V gene are SQVTM and ANQGSEA. Trimming shortened V by 4 bases and J by 0 bases, and 14 bases separated the two germline ends. There are 15 residues in the CDR3. CDR3 sequence reads: CSVVPRTASTDTQYF. For the CDR3, the DNA is TGCAGCGTTGTGCCTCGGACAGCTAGCACAGATACGCAGTATTTT.

There are many counts of this clonotype. The chain is built from TRBV20-1 and TRBJ2-3; 8 bases map to TRBD2. Germline trimming cut 8 bases from V and 1 base from J; bases unmatched to any gene: 11. Germline V gene data show CDR1 as DFQATT and CDR2 as SNEGSKA (reference sequence). The CDR3 has 15 amino acids. CDR3 nucleotides: TGCAGTTCCCTTTCACTAGCGGACCGCACAGATACGCAGTATTTT. It encodes CSSLSLADRTDTQYF.

The table lists this clonotype with many counts. This sequence joins TRBV3-1 and TRBJ2-4; D may correspond to TRBD1 or TRBD2 (6 bases each). The germline gives CDR1 LGHDT, CDR2 YNNKEL (reference sequence). Trimming shortened V by 1 base and J by 5 bases, and 9 bases separated the two germline ends. This CDR3 has 14 amino acids. The CDR3 is CASSQGGAENIQYF. Here the CDR3 DNA reads TGTGCCAGCAGCCAAGGGGGGGCCGAAAACATTCAGTACTTC.

This clonotype was seen many times. V is TRBV12-3 or TRBV12-4 and J is TRBJ2-2; D remains ambiguous. The CDR3 spans 13 residues. Trimming stripped 3 bases from V and 7 bases from J, with 9 bases between. CDR3: CASSFLRRGELFF. CDR3 coding DNA: TGTGCCAGCAGTTTTTTGAGACGCGGGGAGCTGTTTTTT.

The V and J genes are TRBV4-3 and TRBJ2-2; D uncertain. The V gene lost 0 bases and the J gene lost 3 bases, with 11 bases spanning the gap. Germline lookup yields CDR1 LGHNA and CDR2 YSLEER. The CDR3 is 16 amino acids. As DNA, the CDR3 is TGCGCCAGCAGCCAAGATAGCAGCCTATACACCGGGGAGCTGTTTTTT. Protein sequence: CASSQDSSLYTGELFF.

This clonotype showed up just a few times. The rearrangement joins TRBV10-3 to TRBJ2-5; 9 positions match TRBD1. Trimming removed 11 bases from V and 6 bases from J; junction bases left unmatched: 22. This CDR3 spans 17 amino acids. Germline CDR1 and CDR2: ENHRY and SYGVKD. The CDR3 DNA follows: TGTGCCCCAGCGAGGCAATCGGGACAGGGTCCGATTAAGACCCAGTACTTC. Its protein product is CAPARQSGQGPIKTQYF.

This clonotype was found many times. The rearrangement links TRBV28 to TRBJ1-5; 9 bases align to TRBD1. CDR1 MDHEN and CDR2 SYDVKM come from the germline V gene. V lost 2 bases, J lost 6 bases, and 8 bases stayed unmatched. The CDR3 extends over 16 amino acids. The CDR3 loop is CASSLLWGQGRQPQHF. Written as DNA, the CDR3 is TGTGCCAGCAGTTTACTCTGGGGACAGGGACGTCAGCCCCAGCATTTT.

This clonotype was counted only a few times. This chain connects TRBV5-4 to TRBJ2-7; perhaps D is TRBD1 or TRBD2 (5 bases each). The V and J ends lost 2 bases and 3 bases respectively, with 15 bases between them. Per germline, CDR1 SGHNT and CDR2 YYREEE (reference sequence). CDR3 length: 15 residues. CDR3 DNA: TGTGCCAGCAGCTTCCCGGGACCTAGCCGCTACGAGCAGTACTTC. This encodes CASSFPGPSRYEQYF.

Only one count was recorded for this clonotype. The chain combines TRBV5-1 with TRBJ2-6; D unresolved. This CDR3 has 16 amino acids. In germline, CDR1 is SGHRS, CDR2 YFSETQ. The V end lost 1 base, the J end lost 0 bases, and 8 bases lay between the germline ends. The CDR3 DNA reads TGCGCCAGCAGCTTGAGTAGGGCCTCTGGGGCCAACGTCCTGACTTTC. It specifies CASSLSRASGANVLTF. The full variable domain, rest sourced from reference TRBV5-1 and TRBJ2-6, is KAGVTQTPRYLIKTRGQQVTLSCSPISGHRSVSWYQQTPGQGLQFLFEYFSETQRNKGNFPGRFSGRQFSNSRSEMNVSTLELGDSALYLCASSLSRASGANVLTFGAGSRLTVL.

Many counts were recorded for this clonotype. The rearrangement uses TRBV12-3 or TRBV12-4 and TRBJ2-5; D gene unclear. V gave up 3 bases and J gave up 4 bases, with 21 bases separating them. The CDR3 contains 17 residues. CDR3 sequence reads: CASSFLPDARVGETQYF. The CDR3, as DNA: TGTGCCAGCAGTTTCCTACCGGACGCTCGCGTCGGAGAGACCCAGTACTTC.

This clonotype was counted ten times or more. The chain couples TRBV7-6 to TRBJ2-1; 11 nucleotides line up with TRBD2. Losses at the gene ends were 5 bases for V and 9 bases for J; bases not matched to a gene: 12. The CDR3 consists of 16 residues. The germline V gene has CDR1 SGHVS and CDR2 FNYEAQ. The CDR3 protein is CASSGRLAGRPVEQFF. In DNA, the CDR3 is TGTGCCAGCAGCGGGCGACTAGCGGGGCGCCCCGTTGAGCAGTTCTTC. The full variable domain, rest sourced from reference TRBV7-6 and TRBJ2-1, is GAGVSQSPRYKVTKRGQDVALRCDPISGHVSLYWYRQALGQGPEFLTYFNYEAQQDKSGLPNDRFSAERPEGSISTLTIQRTEQRDSAMYRCASSGRLAGRPVEQFFGPGTRLTVL.

This clonotype was found many times. This chain joins TRBV29-1 and TRBJ1-2; D is ambiguous. Germline CDR1 SQVTM, CDR2 ANQGSEA. Trimming left V 4 bases short and J 2 bases short, with 8 bases between. The CDR3 has 12 amino acids. The CDR3 bases are TGCAGCGTTGTTCTGGGGAACTATGGCTACACCTTC. It yields the protein CSVVLGNYGYTF.

This clonotype was detected only once. The rearrangement joins TRBV28 to TRBJ1-5, with D possibly being TRBD1 (6 bases). Germline V gene sequence: CDR1 MDHEN, CDR2 SYDVKM. The CDR3 length is 15 residues. V lost 7 bases and J 9 bases, leaving 22 bases between the germline ends. This CDR3 reads CASTNSGGGRSPQHF. The CDR3 region has the DNA TGTGCCAGCACCAACTCGGGGGGCGGTAGATCGCCCCAGCATTTT.

The sample holds many counts of this clonotype. V usage is TRBV12-3 or TRBV12-4 and J usage is TRBJ2-3; D tentatively reads TRBD1 or TRBD2 (5 bases each). CDR3 length equals 13 residues. The germline V and J ends were trimmed by 11 bases and 1 base, with 13 bases remaining between them. The CDR3 region has the DNA TGTGCCTCCCAAATGGGGGGCACAGATACGCAGTATTTT. This encodes CASQMGGTDTQYF.

Ten or more counts support this clonotype. For the CDR3, the DNA is TGCGCCAGCAGCCAAGTGGGAGGAGCAGTGAATGAGCAGTTCTTC. The encoded protein is CASSQVGGAVNEQFF. The chain has TRBV4-1 and TRBJ2-1; weak D call: TRBD2 (6 bases). The CDR3 covers 15 residues. Trimming removed 1 base from V and 7 bases from J, with 14 bases in between. The germline gives CDR1 MGHRA, CDR2 YSYEKL.

This clonotype was counted a few times. This chain links TRBV7-9 with TRBJ2-7; D gene unclear. The CDR3 runs 14 residues. In germline, CDR1 is SEHNR, CDR2 FQNEAQ (reference sequence). Trimming removed 4 bases at V and 0 bases at J, with 10 bases between. The CDR3: CASSWREFSYEQYF. The CDR3 bases are TGTGCCAGCAGCTGGAGAGAATTCTCCTACGAGCAGTACTTC.

This sequence joins TRBV12-3 or TRBV12-4 and TRBJ1-2; a possible D gene is TRBD1 (6 bases). This CDR3 comprises 13 residues. Trimming took 3 bases from V and 3 from J, leaving 8 bases between them. The CDR3 region has the DNA TGTGCCAGCAGTTTTAGGGGGGACTATGGCTACACCTTC. It encodes CASSFRGDYGYTF.